These 29 T cell receptor beta chains were sequenced from one sample in a study of radiotherapy plus CTLA-4 blockade in lung cancer (dated by TCRdb to the late 2010s). The library was obtained by the immunoSEQ multiplex PCR assay. The immuneACCESS repertoire file appears here via TCRdb, limited to in-frame rearrangements. These files lack a portion of the clones; in checked studies, under half of the deficit traces to unresolved V genes, and the cause of the others is not known. This sample comprises some 62,000 clones, 77% of them detected only once. About 4.2% of the sample is taken by the ten largest. This specimen consisted of peripheral blood, obtained from a patient treated with radiotherapy plus ipilimumab. The source is a human donor with non-small cell lung cancer who had a complete response to radiotherapy plus ipilimumab.

The rearrangement links TRBV7-9 to TRBJ2-7; D possibly corresponds to TRBD1 (6 bases). The germline V gene has CDR1 SEHNR and CDR2 FQNEAQ (reference sequence). V was shortened by 4 bases and J by 0 bases, with 16 bases between the two germline ends. The CDR3 sequence is 16 residues long. The DNA of the CDR3 is TGTGCCAGCAGCTGGTCAGACAGGAGAAGCTCCTACGAGCAGTACTTC. It encodes CASSWSDRRSSYEQYF.

The genes are TRBV9 and TRBJ1-3, with 10 bases that match TRBD1. The germline gives CDR1 SGDLS, CDR2 YYNGEE. V lost 3 bases and J lost 4; bases outside the gene matches: 4. The length of the CDR3 is 15 residues. The CDR3: CASSGQGAAGNTIYF. The CDR3 DNA is TGTGCCAGCAGCGGACAGGGGGCGGCAGGAAACACCATATATTTT.

The chain joins TRBV5-4 to TRBJ2-1, with 7 bases aligning to TRBD2. Unmatched junction bases numbered 2, after V lost 2 bases and J lost 0 bases. The CDR3 runs 15 residues. CDR1 is SGHNT and CDR2 is YYREEE in the germline V gene (reference sequence). CDR3 in amino acids: CASSFRGSSYNEQFF. The CDR3 DNA reads as TGTGCCAGCAGCTTTCGCGGGAGCTCCTACAATGAGCAGTTCTTC.

CDR3 region: CASSPRQFEAFF. CDR3 sequence (DNA): TGTGCCAGCAGCCCCCGACAGTTTGAAGCTTTCTTT. The rearrangement joins TRBV7-8 to TRBJ1-1; D is perhaps TRBD1 (5 bases). Trimming cost V 5 bases and J 7 bases, with 11 bases left between them. Germline lookup yields CDR1 SGHVS and CDR2 FQNEAQ. This CDR3 is built from 12 residues.

A single count supports this clone. The rearrangement links TRBV7-2 to TRBJ1-5; no clear D. The V end lost 2 bases, the J end lost 4 bases, and 6 bases lay between the germline ends. This CDR3 region has 13 residues. Per the germline V gene, CDR1 is SGHTA and CDR2 is FQGNSA. The CDR3 DNA follows: TGTGCCAGCAGCTTATCTGGGAATCAGCCCCAGCATTTT. This translates into CASSLSGNQPQHF.

The chain combines TRBV7-2 with TRBJ2-2; D perhaps matches TRBD2 (5 bases). Germline values: CDR1 SGHTA, CDR2 FQGNSA. The CDR3 extends over 15 amino acids. Trimming removed 4 bases from V and 4 bases from J, with 13 bases in between. CDR3 in DNA: TGTGCCAGCAGCTCTGACATAGCGATCACCGGGGAGCTGTTTTTT. Protein: CASSSDIAITGELFF.

The V and J genes are TRBV6-5 and TRBJ1-2; a possible D gene is TRBD1 (6 bases). The CDR3 has 14 amino acids. Looked up from germline, CDR1 is MNHEY and CDR2 is SVGAGI. With 4 bases removed from V and 7 bases from J, the gap between germline ends came to 16 bases. CDR3 in DNA: TGTGCCAGCAGTTCGAACCACAGGGCTGGTGGCTACACCTTC. Translated, it gives CASSSNHRAGGYTF.

The genes are TRBV6-8 and TRBJ1-5, with D unclear. Deletions cut 4 bases from V and 2 bases from J, with 30 bases between. The CDR3 sequence is 21 residues long. Germline CDR1 is MNHGY and CDR2 is SAAAGT. CDR3 region: CASSSFPRMRTTSYCNQPQHF. The DNA of the CDR3 is TGTGCCAGCAGTTCCTTTCCCCGGATGCGAACAACCTCATATTGCAATCAGCCCCAGCATTTT.

The CDR3 loop is CASSEPNYGYTF. The CDR3 nucleotides read TGTGCCAGCAGTGAGCCTAACTATGGCTACACCTTC. The chain has TRBV6-1 and TRBJ1-2; D call uncertain. CDR3 length equals 12 residues. Germline CDR1 is MNHNS and CDR2 is SASEGT. Trimming removed 3 bases at V and 0 bases at J, with 2 bases between.

This clone turned up a few times. V usage is TRBV6-1 and J usage is TRBJ2-7, with 9 bases aligning to TRBD1. This CDR3 region has 15 residues. The V gene end was trimmed by 4 bases and the J gene end by 1 base; junction bases not matched to a gene: 5. Germline CDR1 reads MNHNS; CDR2 reads SASEGT. The chain's CDR3 is CASSVQGAGSYEQYF. DNA of the CDR3: TGTGCCAGCAGTGTACAGGGGGCGGGTTCCTACGAGCAGTACTTC.

The chain carries TRBV7-9 and TRBJ1-2; a possible D gene is TRBD1 (6 bases). The CDR3 has 15 amino acids. Germline V gene data show CDR1 as SEHNR and CDR2 as FQNEAQ (reference sequence). The V gene lost 5 bases and the J gene lost 4 bases, with 17 bases spanning the gap. CDR3 DNA sequence: TGTGCCAGCAGCCCTCAATCCAGCAGGGGCTATGGCTACACCTTC. It is translated as CASSPQSSRGYGYTF.

This chain joins TRBV7-2 and TRBJ1-2; TRBD1 is a possible D gene (5 bases). Trimming took off 3 bases at V and 4 bases at J, with 12 bases between the two ends. The CDR3 has 14 amino acids. Germline V CDR1 and CDR2: SGHTA, FQGNSA. The CDR3 nucleotides are TGTGCCAGCAGCTTTGTGATGCAGGGCTATGGCTACACCTTC. Protein sequence: CASSFVMQGYGYTF.

The J gene is TRBJ2-5, the V gene TRBV19; 9 bases fit TRBD2. Losses at the gene ends were 5 bases for V and 7 bases for J; bases not matched to a gene: 17. This CDR3 has 17 amino acids. In germline, CDR1 is LNHDA, CDR2 SQIVND (reference sequence). The CDR3: CASSESRGSGLASTQYF. DNA for the CDR3: TGTGCCAGTAGTGAGAGTCGAGGGTCGGGACTAGCTTCGACCCAGTACTTC. Complete variable domain (other parts from reference TRBV19 and TRBJ2-5): DGGITQSPKYLFRKEGQNVTLSCEQNLNHDAMYWYRQDPGQGLRLIYYSQIVNDFQKGDIAEGYSVSREKKESFPLTVTSAQKNPTAFYLCASSESRGSGLASTQYFGPGTRLLVL.

The chain employs TRBV7-9 and TRBJ1-5; the D gene is possibly TRBD1 (6 bases). The germline V and J ends were trimmed by 5 bases and 4 bases, with 12 bases remaining between them. The CDR3 extends over 14 amino acids. Per germline, CDR1 SEHNR and CDR2 FQNEAQ (reference sequence). The DNA for the CDR3 is TGTGCCAGCAGCCGAGGGGGAGATAATCAGCCCCAGCATTTT. Translating it yields CASSRGGDNQPQHF.

This chain links TRBV30 with TRBJ1-1; D is uncertain. The germline V gene encodes CDR1 GTSNPN and CDR2 SVGIG (reference sequence). The CDR3 spans 13 residues. V shed 4 bases and J shed 0 bases, with 9 bases lying between them. Here the CDR3 reads CAWTPALNTEAFF. As DNA, the CDR3 is TGTGCCTGGACCCCTGCCCTGAACACTGAAGCTTTCTTT.

The chain is built from TRBV11-3 and TRBJ2-5; D is ambiguous. V shed 4 bases and J shed 5 bases, with 14 bases lying between them. Per the germline V gene, CDR1 is SGHNT and CDR2 is YENEEA. This CDR3 region has 14 residues. CDR3 in DNA: TGTGCCAGCAGCTCGCGGACGTTCGTGGAGACCCAGTACTTC. As protein: CASSSRTFVETQYF.

This sequence joins TRBV19 and TRBJ1-5; possibly TRBD1 for D (5 bases). This CDR3 has 17 amino acids. CDR1 LNHDA and CDR2 SQIVND come from the germline V gene (reference sequence). The V end lost 4 bases, the J end lost 10 bases, and 26 bases lay between the germline ends. The CDR3 nucleotides are TGTGCCAGTAGTAGATTTGGCACAGGCCAATCCGGGAATCCCCAGCATTTT. It translates to CASSRFGTGQSGNPQHF.

The rearrangement joins TRBV6-5 to TRBJ2-7; perhaps TRBD2 as D (6 bases). The CDR3 covers 15 residues. From germline, CDR1 is MNHEY and CDR2 SVGAGI. The ends were cut back, 5 bases at V and 8 bases at J, with 22 bases in the middle. DNA of the CDR3: TGTGCCAGCAGTCGAGCTATCGGACGGGGGTTAAAGCAGTACTTC. Translated: CASSRAIGRGLKQYF.

The chain uses TRBV30 and TRBJ1-5; D is unclear. V was clipped by 0 bases and J by 7 bases, with 10 bases between them. The CDR3 spans 13 residues. CDR1 GTSNPN and CDR2 SVGIG come from the germline V gene (reference sequence). In nucleotides, the CDR3 is TGTGCCTGGAGTGTTAAGGGAGGCCAGCCCCAGCATTTT. Amino acid sequence: CAWSVKGGQPQHF.

The chain has TRBV2 and TRBJ2-2; the match to TRBD2 covers 13 bases. V lost 4 bases and J lost 0; bases outside the gene matches: 2. Germline V gene sequence: CDR1 SNHLY, CDR2 FYNNEI. The CDR3 is 17 residues long. CDR3 DNA: TGTGCCAGCAGTGGGACTAGCGGGGGCTCGAACACCGGGGAGCTGTTTTTT. Translation: CASSGTSGGSNTGELFF.

Concerning this clone: At one boundary the junction diverges from the germline segment, which might be a read error. V is TRBV4-3 and J is TRBJ1-2; D gene unclear. The length of the CDR3 is 13 residues. Germline CDR1 is LGHNA and CDR2 is YSLEER. This CDR3 is CASSQDWRAAEDF. CDR3 bases: TGCGCCAGCAGCCAAGATTGGAGGGCAGCTGAGGACTTC.

The rearrangement joins TRBV9 to TRBJ2-1; no clear D gene. Germline CDR1 SGDLS, CDR2 YYNGEE. V gave up 4 bases and J gave up 5 bases, with 10 bases separating them. The CDR3 loop spans 13 amino acids. CDR3 sequence reads: CASSQRMNNEQFF. The CDR3 coding sequence is TGTGCCAGCAGCCAACGGATGAACAATGAGCAGTTCTTC. Full variable domain (rest looked up from reference TRBV9 and TRBJ2-1): DSGVTQTPKHLITATGQRVTLRCSPRSGDLSVYWYQQSLDQGLQFLIQYYNGEERAKGNILERFSAQQFPDLHSELNLSSLELGDSALYFCASSQRMNNEQFFGPGTRLTVL.

V usage is TRBV29-1 and J usage is TRBJ1-1; D unclear. V lost 5 bases and J lost 3, with 10 bases in between. The CDR3 contains 12 residues. Germline CDR1 is SQVTM and CDR2 is ANQGSEA. DNA of the CDR3: TGCAGCGTTCGAACGGGAGACACTGAAGCTTTCTTT. Translation: CSVRTGDTEAFF.

The chain recombines TRBV5-1 with TRBJ2-3; 11 bases match TRBD2. The V and J ends lost 6 bases and 7 bases, in that order; junction bases with no gene match: 4. The length of the CDR3 is 13 residues. CDR1 and CDR2 (germline): SGHRS, YFSETQ. CDR3 protein: CASTPSGRYTQYF. CDR3 coding DNA: TGCGCCAGCACCCCTAGCGGGAGGTATACGCAGTATTTT.

The chain is built from TRBV27 and TRBJ2-6, with D possibly matching TRBD1 (6 bases). Germline values: CDR1 MNHEY, CDR2 SMNVEV (reference sequence). Trimming pared 0 bases from V and 1 base from J, leaving 16 bases between. The CDR3 is 19 residues long. The CDR3 region is CASSLSPWTEPSGANVLTF. The CDR3 DNA reads TGTGCCAGCAGTTTATCGCCGTGGACAGAACCTTCTGGGGCCAACGTCCTGACTTTC.

The CDR3 nucleotides read TGTGCCAGCAGTAACGACAGGGGTGATACGCAGTATTTT. Translated: CASSNDRGDTQYF. The gene calls are TRBV6-1 and TRBJ2-3; 8 bases fit TRBD1. Germline loops: CDR1 MNHNS, CDR2 SASEGT. The CDR3 is 13 residues long. J was trimmed by 6 bases and V by 5 bases; bases with no gene match: 4.

J is TRBJ1-2 and V is TRBV2; D unresolved. The germline V gene encodes CDR1 SNHLY and CDR2 FYNNEI. The V end lost 6 bases, the J end lost 2 bases, and 1 base lay between the germline ends. CDR3 size: 10 residues. As DNA, the CDR3 is TGTGCCAGCAGCAACTATGGCTACACCTTC. Translation: CASSNYGYTF.

The gene calls are TRBV20-1 and TRBJ2-7, with D unclear. CDR1 and CDR2 (germline): DFQATT, SNEGSKA (reference sequence). CDR3 length: 11 residues. Trimming took off 6 bases at V and 6 bases at J, with 12 bases between the two ends. Here the CDR3 DNA reads TGCAGTGCCACCCCCTCCCGCGAGCAGTACTTC. Its protein is CSATPSREQYF.

Points on this clone: The germline gene is not matched at one end of the junction; a read error may be the cause. The chain has TRBV7-7 and TRBJ2-1; perhaps TRBD1 as D (7 bases). The CDR3 runs to 14 residues. Germline CDR1 reads SSHAT; CDR2 reads FNYEAQ (reference sequence). The DNA of the CDR3 is TGTGCTAGCAGCCGAGACAGGGCGGGGAATGAGCAGTTCTTC. This translates into CASSRDRAGNEQFF.